A selection of T cell receptor beta chains follows, all from one sample in a study of metastatic and nonmetastatic thyroid tumors. From the PCR reads, TCRdb re-called clones with MiXCR. Of around 12,000 clones listed, roughly 31% are singletons. The sample comprised tumor tissue. The receptors stem from a male donor with papillary thyroid cancer or a benign thyroid nodule (not recorded which). Some clones in this sample may be carry-over from other donors' samples. Each CDR3 is given with its conserved first and last residue. A D gene is named only where the DNA matches it firmly. The listing skips clone size in some rows; elsewhere it reads once, few, many or a size class.

D	V	size	J	length	CDR3	DNA
NA	TRBV5-1	medium-sized	TRBJ2-3	19	CASSLRRVRSGGAADTQYF	TGCGCCAGCAGCTTGCGTCGTGTCCGTTCGGGTGGGGCGGCAGATACGCAGTATTTT
NA	TRBV20-1	NA	TRBJ2-5	13	CSGRDAGRETQYF	TGCAGTGGTCGAGACGCGGGCCGGGAGACCCAGTACTTC
TRBD1	TRBV6-1	few	TRBJ2-7	16	CASSEASMGTAYEQYF	TGTGCCAGCAGTGAAGCTAGTATGGGGACAGCCTACGAGCAGTACTTC
NA	TRBV20-1	few	TRBJ1-4	11	CSARDNEKLFF	TGCAGTGCTCGGGATAATGAAAAACTGTTTTTT
TRBD1	TRBV2	few	TRBJ1-1	15	CASRRQTGDNTEAFF	TGTGCCAGCAGACGACAAACAGGGGACAACACTGAAGCTTTCTTT
TRBD2	TRBV7-3	few	TRBJ2-1	18	CASSPQPGLAGPYNEQFF	TGTGCCAGCAGCCCCCAACCGGGACTAGCGGGGCCCTACAATGAGCAGTTCTTC
TRBD1	TRBV30	NA	TRBJ1-2	15	CAWSVGQGSFYGYTF	TGTGCCTGGAGTGTCGGACAGGGCTCATTCTATGGCTACACCTTC
NA	TRBV11-1	many	TRBJ2-5	11	CASSLTETQYF	TGTGCCAGCAGCTTAACTGAGACCCAGTACTTC
NA	TRBV24-1	medium-sized	TRBJ2-2	17	CATSDLTGPANTGELFF	TGTGCCACCAGTGATTTAACAGGGCCTGCGAACACCGGGGAGCTGTTTTTT
NA	TRBV5-6	many	TRBJ2-2	13	CASSPPLGGELFF	TGTGCCAGCAGTCCACCGCTCGGCGGGGAGCTGTTTTTT
NA	TRBV7-2	medium-sized	TRBJ1-6	13	CASSSNKDSPLHF	TGTGCCAGCAGCTCCAACAAGGATTCACCCCTCCACTTT
TRBD2	TRBV20-1	NA	TRBJ2-7	13	CSARLADSYEQYF	TGCAGTGCCAGACTAGCGGACTCCTACGAGCAGTACTTC